A selection of T cell receptor beta chains follows, all from one sample in a study of human T cells and chemical hapten exposure. TCRdb independently ran MiXCR on the RACE reads; one entry per CDR3 protein. The sample includes around 380,000 distinct CDR3 sequences, approximately 5% of them seen just once. This material consisted of whole blood, taken in connection with sensitization to the hapten diphenylcyclopropenone (DPC). The receptors come from a woman in her fifties or sixties with alopecia areata. Some clones in this sample may be carry-over from other donors' samples. Both conserved end residues are part of each CDR3. The D gene is left open where the match is weak. Not every row has a clone size; where given, it reads once, few, many or a size class.

abundance | j_gene | d_gene | v_gene | CDR3nt | CDR3aa
many | TRBJ1-5 | . | TRBV27 | TGTGCCACCCCAAGGACCGGGGCCCAGCATTTT | CATPRTGAQHF
many | TRBJ1-3 | . | TRBV10-3 | TGTGCCATCTCCCAAGGGCAGAACGGAAACACCATATATTTT | CAISQGQNGNTIYF
few | TRBJ2-4 | TRBD1 | TRBV7-2 | TGTGCCAGCAGTCGAAGACAGGGTGAAAACATTCAGTACTTC | CASSRRQGENIQYF
many | TRBJ2-7 | . | TRBV2 | TGTGCCAGCAGTCATCCGGGACTGAACATCATCTTC | CASSHPGLNIIF
many | TRBJ2-7 | . | TRBV10-3 | TGTGCCATCAGTGAGTCCCCGTCTTCCTACGAGCAGTACTTC | CAISESPSSYEQYF
few | TRBJ1-1 | . | TRBV3-1 | TGTGCCAGCAGCCAGCCGGGGATCATGAACACTGAAGCTTTCTTT | CASSQPGIMNTEAFF
many | TRBJ1-4 | . | TRBV2 | TGTGCCAGCCGGCTTGAAGGACGTGGTAATGAAAAACTGTTTTTT | CASRLEGRGNEKLFF
many | TRBJ1-1 | . | TRBV3-1 | TGTGCCAGCAGACAGGGACACACTGAAGCTTTCTTT | CASRQGHTEAFF
few | TRBJ1-4 | . | TRBV19 | TGTGCCAGTAGTCACCGGGACCCGCATAAGGAAAAACTGTTTTTT | CASSHRDPHKEKLFF
many | TRBJ1-2 | . | TRBV19 | TGTGCCAGTAGTATGGGGACGGAAGTTTATGGCTACACCTTC | CASSMGTEVYGYTF
many | TRBJ2-5 | TRBD1 | TRBV7-2 | TGTGCCAGCAGCTTAAAAAGCTCGGGACAGTCAGGATTGTCCCAGTACTTC | CASSLKSSGQSGLSQYF
many | TRBJ1-5 | TRBD1 | TRBV5-6 | TGTGCCAGCAGCTTCCGGCCTCGACAGGGGCTGTTCCAGCCCCAGCATTTT | CASSFRPRQGLFQPQHF
many | TRBJ1-5 | . | TRBV27 | TGTGCCAGCAGTTTAAAACAGGGTGGTCAGCCCCAGCATTTT | CASSLKQGGQPQHF
few | TRBJ1-5 | . | TRBV5-5 | TGTGCCAGCAGCTTGGGTCTCGGTCGCAATCAGCCCCAGCATTTT | CASSLGLGRNQPQHF
. | TRBJ2-1 | . | TRBV7-9 | TGTGCCAGCAGCTTAGCGGAACCAAACTACAATGAGCAGTTCTTC | CASSLAEPNYNEQFF
. | TRBJ2-5 | . | TRBV6-5 | TGTGCCAGCAGTTACTCAGGTCCCAACCCCCAGTACTTC | CASSYSGPNPQYF
many | TRBJ2-1 | TRBD2 | TRBV28 | TGTGCCAGCAGTTCCCCTCCGAGCGGGAGCTACAATGAGCAGTTCTTC | CASSSPPSGSYNEQFF
few | TRBJ1-6 | . | TRBV19 | TGTGCCAGTAGTTTATGGACAGAGTATAATTCACCCCTCCACTTT | CASSLWTEYNSPLHF
many | TRBJ2-7 | . | TRBV9 | TGTGCCAGCAGCGTAGAAGGGCAGCCAAGGGAGCAGTACTTC | CASSVEGQPREQYF
few | TRBJ1-1 | . | TRBV27 | TGTGCCAGCAGTGAGGCGGGGACTGAAGCTTTCTTT | CASSEAGTEAFF
few | TRBJ2-3 | . | TRBV20-1 | TGCAGTGCTATTTTCGGAGATACGCAGTATTTT | CSAIFGDTQYF
many | TRBJ2-2 | TRBD2 | TRBV7-6 | TGTGCCAGCACCGGGACTAGCGGGAGGAAACGGAACACCGGGGAGCTGTTTTTT | CASTGTSGRKRNTGELFF
many | TRBJ2-3 | . | TRBV11-2 | TGTGCCAGCAGCTTAGGAACAGTTAGCACAGATACGCAGTATTTT | CASSLGTVSTDTQYF
many | TRBJ1-1 | TRBD1 | TRBV7-9 | TGTGCCACCGAGAGAGCAGGGGGAGTGAACACTGAAGCTTTCTTT | CATERAGGVNTEAFF
few | TRBJ2-7 | TRBD2 | TRBV2 | TGTGCCAGCCTCCCTAGCGGGCCATCCGGGGAGCAGTACTTC | CASLPSGPSGEQYF
. | TRBJ1-4 | . | TRBV5-4 | TGTGCCAGCAGCTTGGAAGGGGGGGAGGAAAAACTGTTTTTT | CASSLEGGEEKLFF
few | TRBJ2-1 | TRBD2 | TRBV18 | TGTGCCAGCTCACACAGCCCCGGGACTAGCGGGGCCTACAGTGAGCAGTTCTTC | CASSHSPGTSGAYSEQFF
many | TRBJ1-1 | TRBD1 | TRBV20-1 | TGCAGTGCTAGGCGGCAGGGGGCGCAAGCTTTCTTT | CSARRQGAQAFF
. | TRBJ1-4 | TRBD1 | TRBV6-6 | TGTGCCAGCAGTGTGCAGGGGGCAACTAATGAAAAACTGTTTTTT | CASSVQGATNEKLFF
few | TRBJ2-1 | . | TRBV28 | TGTGCCAGCAGTTTAACCTCCGGGTCCCCAGGTGAGCAGTTCTTC | CASSLTSGSPGEQFF
few | TRBJ2-5 | . | TRBV9 | TGTGCCAGCAGCGGTGCGGGGGCACAAGAGACCCAGTACTTC | CASSGAGAQETQYF
. | TRBJ2-7 | TRBD2 | TRBV7-2 | TGTGCCAGCAGCGCGTCTAGCGGGGGGGCCTACGAGCAGTACTTC | CASSASSGGAYEQYF
few | TRBJ2-1 | . | TRBV28 | TGTGCCAGCAGTTCCCTTCGAGGATCCAACAATGAGCAGTTCTTC | CASSSLRGSNNEQFF
few | TRBJ2-7 | TRBD2 | TRBV7-8 | TGTGCCAGCAGCCCGGGACTATCCGCCTACGAGCAGTACTTC | CASSPGLSAYEQYF
many | TRBJ2-4 | . | TRBV29-1 | TGCAGCGCCATACTACTAGCCAAAAACATTCAGTACTTC | CSAILLAKNIQYF
many | TRBJ2-3 | TRBD2 | TRBV20-1 | TGCAGTGCTAGGACTAGCGATCCGACAGATACGCAGTATTTT | CSARTSDPTDTQYF
few | TRBJ2-7 | TRBD1 | TRBV7-6 | TGTGCCAGCAGCCCTCAACAGGGGAACGAGCAGTACTTC | CASSPQQGNEQYF
. | TRBJ2-5 | . | TRBV18 | TGTGCCAGCTCAAAACAGAACCAAGAGACCCAGTACTTC | CASSKQNQETQYF
. | TRBJ2-3 | . | TRBV6-2/TRBV6-3 | TGTGCCAGCAGTCCCCGCGCCCCACCAGGAGATACGCAGTATTTT | CASSPRAPPGDTQYF
few | TRBJ1-1 | TRBD1 | TRBV2 | TGTGCCAGCAGACGAACCGGTCTGGGGACAGAGGGTTGGGGAGCTTTCTTT | CASRRTGLGTEGWGAFF
few | TRBJ2-3 | TRBD2 | TRBV20-1 | TGCAGTGCTAGCTCTACTAGCGGGAGCACAGATACGCAGTATTTT | CSASSTSGSTDTQYF
. | TRBJ1-5 | . | TRBV20-1 | TGCAGTGCTAGACCATCGGGGCCGAAAATTTATAGCAATCAGCCCCAGCATTTT | CSARPSGPKIYSNQPQHF
. | TRBJ1-1 | . | TRBV11-2 | TGTGCCAGCTACGAGATGAACACTGAAGCTTTCTTT | CASYEMNTEAFF
many | TRBJ1-1 | TRBD1 | TRBV4-2 | TGTGCCAGCAGCCATCGACAGGGTGGCACTGAAGCTTTCTTT | CASSHRQGGTEAFF
many | TRBJ1-1 | . | TRBV9 | TGTGCCAGCAGCTCAACCAATATTAGGGACACTGAAGCTTTCTTT | CASSSTNIRDTEAFF
few | TRBJ2-7 | TRBD1 | TRBV25-1 | TGTGCCAGCAGTGATTCCTTGGGGACAGTATACGAGCAGTACTTC | CASSDSLGTVYEQYF
. | TRBJ1-3 | . | TRBV5-1 | TGCGCCAGCAGCGCCGGCGAGGTGGGGTATGGAAACACCATATATTTT | CASSAGEVGYGNTIYF
. | TRBJ1-1 | . | TRBV12-5 | TGTGCTAGTGGTTTGTGGCTGAACACTGAAGCTTTCTTT | CASGLWLNTEAFF
. | TRBJ1-5 | . | TRBV7-9 | TGTGCCAGCAGCTTAGAGGGGGGCGGGAAGAGCAATCAGCCCCAGCATTTT | CASSLEGGGKSNQPQHF
many | TRBJ2-5 | TRBD1 | TRBV5-5 | TGTGCCAGCAGCTTTACAGGGGGCGGCTTGGAGACCCAGTACTTC | CASSFTGGGLETQYF
. | TRBJ2-3 | . | TRBV5-6 | TGTGCCAGCAGCCCTTCCTTGGGGGAGGCCCCTGACACAGATACGCAGTATTTT | CASSPSLGEAPDTDTQYF
few | TRBJ2-3 | . | TRBV7-9 | TGTGCCAGCAGCCCCGACATCGGGACGCTCCGGAATACGCAGTATTTT | CASSPDIGTLRNTQYF
many | TRBJ2-3 | TRBD2 | TRBV7-2 | TGTGCCAGCAGCTTAGGGTCGACTAGCGTCGGCACAGATACGCAGTATTTT | CASSLGSTSVGTDTQYF
few | TRBJ1-5 | TRBD1 | TRBV4-1 | TGCGCCAGCAGCCAAGATGAAGGGGGCTGGAATCAGCCCCAGCATTTT | CASSQDEGGWNQPQHF
many | TRBJ1-1 | . | TRBV5-1 | TGCGCCAGCAGCTTGGATAAAGCTGATAACACTGAAGCTTTCTTT | CASSLDKADNTEAFF
. | TRBJ1-6 | . | TRBV12-3/TRBV12-4 | TGTGCCAGCAGTTTAGCGGGCGCAGGGTCGAGTTCACCCCTCCACTTT | CASSLAGAGSSSPLHF
. | TRBJ1-1 | . | TRBV12-3/TRBV12-4 | TGTGCCAGCAGTTTATGGGGGGGAACGGGGACTGAAGCTTTCTTT | CASSLWGGTGTEAFF
many | TRBJ2-2 | . | TRBV13 | TGTGCCAGCGGGGGGCTAACCGGGGAGCTGTTTTTT | CASGGLTGELFF
. | TRBJ2-5 | . | TRBV28 | TGTGCCAGCAGTTTAACACTTTTTGTCCAAGAGACCCAGTACTTC | CASSLTLFVQETQYF
many | TRBJ1-2 | . | TRBV29-1 | TGCAGCGTGGCAGACGGGGGGCGTGGCTATGGCTACACCTTC | CSVADGGRGYGYTF